The clone carrying this TCR beta chain has a count of ten or more. The target antigen is unknown. This record belongs to a study of tumor and adjacent non-tumor tissue in lung cancer. Three rounds of nested PCR, following a modified ARM-PCR protocol, produced the TCRbeta library. A single record per CDR3 protein comes from TCRdb applying MiXCR to the multiplex PCR reads. The sample has more than 120,000 distinct CDR3 sequences, 66% seen once. The CDR3 is 15 amino acids. The V gene lost 8 bases and the J gene lost 4 bases, with 15 bases spanning the gap. Study-level findings and limits: Patients with more diverse tumor TCRs had worse survival.

No cell sorting was done before RNA was extracted from the tissue. Specimen: lung tumor tissue. The clonotype comes from a man in his fifties or sixties with small cell lung cancer. This rearrangement joins TRBV12-3 or TRBV12-4 to TRBJ1-6, with D uncertain. CDR3 nucleotides: TGTGCCAGCCGTACACATACGGGGTATAATTCACCCCTCCACTTT. Amino acid sequence: CASRTHTGYNSPLHF.